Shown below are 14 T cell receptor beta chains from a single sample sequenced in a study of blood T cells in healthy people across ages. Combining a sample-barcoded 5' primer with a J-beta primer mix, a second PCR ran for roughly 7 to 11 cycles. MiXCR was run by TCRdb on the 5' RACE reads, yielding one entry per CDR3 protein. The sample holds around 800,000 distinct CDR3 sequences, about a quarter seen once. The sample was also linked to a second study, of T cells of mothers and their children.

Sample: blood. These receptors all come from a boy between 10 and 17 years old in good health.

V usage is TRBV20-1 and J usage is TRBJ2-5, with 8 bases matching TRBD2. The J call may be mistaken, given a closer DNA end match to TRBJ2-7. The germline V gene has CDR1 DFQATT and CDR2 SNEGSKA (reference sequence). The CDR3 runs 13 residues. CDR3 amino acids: CSALTSVTYEQYF. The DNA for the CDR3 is TGCAGTGCTCTGACTAGCGTTACCTACGAGCAGTACTTC.

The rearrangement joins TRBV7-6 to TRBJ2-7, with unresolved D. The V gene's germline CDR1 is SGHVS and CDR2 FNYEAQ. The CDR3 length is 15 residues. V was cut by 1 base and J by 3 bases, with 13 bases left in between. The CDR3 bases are TGTGCCAGCAGCTTAGAAGAGACTGGATTCTACGAGCAGTACTTC. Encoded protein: CASSLEETGFYEQYF.

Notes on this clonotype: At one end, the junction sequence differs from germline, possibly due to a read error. CDR3 sequence (DNA): TGTGGCAGCAGTTTTGGGCGGAGATCTGGGGCCAACGTCCTGACTTTC. Its translation is CGSSFGRRSGANVLTF. V is TRBV12-3 or TRBV12-4 and J is TRBJ2-6; D ambiguous. The CDR3 contains 16 residues.

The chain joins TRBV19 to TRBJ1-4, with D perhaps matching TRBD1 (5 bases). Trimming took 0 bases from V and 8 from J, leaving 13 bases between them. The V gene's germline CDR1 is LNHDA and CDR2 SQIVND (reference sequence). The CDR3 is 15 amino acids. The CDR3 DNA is TGTGCCAGTAGTATAGAGAGGACAACCCTAGAAAAACTGTTTTTT. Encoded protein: CASSIERTTLEKLFF.

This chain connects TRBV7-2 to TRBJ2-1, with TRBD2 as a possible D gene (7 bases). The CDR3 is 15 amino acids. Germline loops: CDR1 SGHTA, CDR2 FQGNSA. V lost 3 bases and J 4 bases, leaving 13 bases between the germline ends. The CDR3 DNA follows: TGTGCCAGCAGCTTGGGGGGGGCCCGATACAATGAGCAGTTCTTC. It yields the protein CASSLGGARYNEQFF.

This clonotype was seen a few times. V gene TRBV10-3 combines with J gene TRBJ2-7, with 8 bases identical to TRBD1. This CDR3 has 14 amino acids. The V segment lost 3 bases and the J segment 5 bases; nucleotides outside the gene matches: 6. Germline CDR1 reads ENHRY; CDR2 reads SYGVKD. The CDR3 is CAISEPRQGNEQYF. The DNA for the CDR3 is TGTGCCATCAGTGAACCCCGACAGGGGAACGAGCAGTACTTC.

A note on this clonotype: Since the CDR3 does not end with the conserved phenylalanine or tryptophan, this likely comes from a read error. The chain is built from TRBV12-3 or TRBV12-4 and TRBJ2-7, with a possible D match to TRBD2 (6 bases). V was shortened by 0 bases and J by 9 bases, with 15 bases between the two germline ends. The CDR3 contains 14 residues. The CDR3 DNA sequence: TGTGCCAGCAGTTTAGCGCGTCGGACCGGGGGGCAGTACCTC. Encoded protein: CASSLARRTGGQYL.

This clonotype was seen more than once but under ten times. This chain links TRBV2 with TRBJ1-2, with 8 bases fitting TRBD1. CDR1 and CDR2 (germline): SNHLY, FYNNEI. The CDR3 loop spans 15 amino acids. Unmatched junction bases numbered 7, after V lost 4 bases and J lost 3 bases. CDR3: CASSGTSTGDYGYTF. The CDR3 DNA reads TGTGCCAGCAGTGGTACCTCGACAGGGGACTATGGCTACACCTTC.

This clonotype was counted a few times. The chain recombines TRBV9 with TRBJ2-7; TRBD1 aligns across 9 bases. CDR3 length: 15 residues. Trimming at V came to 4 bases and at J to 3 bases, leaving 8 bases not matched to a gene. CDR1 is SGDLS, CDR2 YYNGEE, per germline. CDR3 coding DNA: TGTGCCAGCAGCCCCTGGACAGGGGATGACTACGAGCAGTACTTC. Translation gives CASSPWTGDDYEQYF.

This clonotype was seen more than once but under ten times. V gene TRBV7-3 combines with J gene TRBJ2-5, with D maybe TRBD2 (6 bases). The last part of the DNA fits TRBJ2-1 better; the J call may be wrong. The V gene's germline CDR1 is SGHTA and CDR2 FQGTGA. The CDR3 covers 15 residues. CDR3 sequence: CASSPQRALYNEQFF. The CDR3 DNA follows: TGTGCCAGCAGCCCCCAGCGGGCCTTATACAATGAGCAGTTCTTC.

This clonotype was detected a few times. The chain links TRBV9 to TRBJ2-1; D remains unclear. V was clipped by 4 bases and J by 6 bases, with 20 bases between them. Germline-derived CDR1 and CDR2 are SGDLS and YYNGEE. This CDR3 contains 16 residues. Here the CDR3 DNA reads TGTGCCAGCAGCCCTCAACAATATTTGGAATTCAATGAGCAGTTCTTC. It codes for CASSPQQYLEFNEQFF.

CDR3 DNA sequence: TGTGCCAGCCGACTAGCCGCAAGGTACAATGAGCAGTTCTTC. Amino acid sequence: CASRLAARYNEQFF. The gene calls are TRBV12-3 or TRBV12-4 and TRBJ2-5, with 7 positions matching TRBD2. Judging by the DNA end, TRBJ2-1 fits better; the J call may be wrong. This CDR3 region has 14 residues.

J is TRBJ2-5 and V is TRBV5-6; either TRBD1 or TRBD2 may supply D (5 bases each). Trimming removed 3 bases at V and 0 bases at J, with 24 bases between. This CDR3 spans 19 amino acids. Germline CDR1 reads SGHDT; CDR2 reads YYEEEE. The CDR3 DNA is TGTGCCAGCAGCTACAACCGGGACCACCACGAGGAGTACCAAGAGACCCAGTACTTC. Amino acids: CASSYNRDHHEEYQETQYF.

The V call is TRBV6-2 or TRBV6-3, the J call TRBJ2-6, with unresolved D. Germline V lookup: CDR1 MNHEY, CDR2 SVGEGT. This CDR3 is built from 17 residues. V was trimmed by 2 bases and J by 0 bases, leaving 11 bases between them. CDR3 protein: CASSYVAGYSGANVLTF. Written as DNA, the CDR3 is TGTGCCAGCAGTTACGTAGCAGGATACTCTGGGGCCAACGTCCTGACTTTC.